This T cell receptor (beta chain) was retrieved from a study of cytomegalovirus exposure and HLA in healthy donors. As for the study in general: A data release that came early held approximately 85 million unique TCRs from HLA-typed donors. Notes on the study in general: A list of roughly 160 TCR beta chains associated with cytomegalovirus was given.

This clone was observed a handful of times. Its matching antigen is unknown. V was cut by 4 bases and J by 3 bases, with 8 bases left in between. Germline V gives CDR1 SGHRS, CDR2 YFSETQ. This CDR3 region has 12 residues. With 60 Vbeta and 13 Jbeta primers, the PCR was carried out. Only in-frame clones appear in the TCRdb table, and some are missing; sequencing was by immunoSEQ multiplex PCR. The data hold fewer than 150,000 clones, with around 77% observed a single time. The chain couples TRBV5-1 to TRBJ2-7; tentative D call: TRBD1 (5 bases). The sample was PBMCs. The clonotype comes from a man over 45 in good health and CMV-seronegative. CDR3 sequence reads: CASSLDNYEQYF. The CDR3 nucleotides read TGCGCCAGCAGCCTGGACAACTACGAGCAGTACTTC.